The 17 T cell receptor beta chains in this list originate from one sample, sequenced in a study of a mutant IDH1 vaccine in newly diagnosed glioma. No antigen is known for these receptors. This sample's time point: week 47, end of study. Vaccine doses each comprised 300 ug of mutant IDH1 20-mer peptide, with topical imiquimod. Clones were read by immunoSEQ multiplex PCR, and TCRdb kept only the in-frame ones, dropping some. The table records some 50,000 clones, 65% of them present only once. This material consisted of peripheral blood mononuclear cells (PBMCs), taken from a glioma patient whose treatment included an IDH1 peptide vaccine. The receptors here all came from a man in his forties with glioma. Some clones in this sample may be carry-over from other donors' samples.

The V and J genes are TRBV14 and TRBJ1-4; tentatively, D is TRBD1 (5 bases). The ends were cut back, 4 bases at V and 1 base at J, with 10 bases in the middle. Per germline, CDR1 SGHDN and CDR2 FVKESK. The CDR3 extends over 15 amino acids. The CDR3 reads CASSPTGGTNEKLFF. The CDR3 DNA follows: TGTGCCAGCAGCCCAACGGGGGGAACTAATGAAAAACTGTTTTTT.

The chain couples TRBV7-2 to TRBJ2-2, with D uncertain. V dropped 1 base and J dropped 9 bases, with 0 bases sitting between them. The CDR3 contains 10 residues. Per germline, CDR1 SGHTA and CDR2 FQGNSA. For the CDR3, the DNA is TGTGCCAGCAGCTTAGGGGAGCTGTTTTTT. Protein product: CASSLGELFF.

The chain uses TRBV5-4 and TRBJ2-2, with D possibly TRBD1 on 5 matching bases. Germline V gene data show CDR1 as SGHNT and CDR2 as YYREEE (reference sequence). The CDR3 loop spans 20 amino acids. V lost 0 bases, J lost 1 base, and 22 bases lay in between. This CDR3 reads CASSLDFPTVSAKNTGELFF. In nucleotides, the CDR3 is TGTGCCAGCAGCTTGGACTTTCCGACAGTCTCTGCGAAGAACACCGGGGAGCTGTTTTTT.

V is TRBV6-5 and J is TRBJ2-5, with 8 nucleotides matching TRBD2. This CDR3 has 15 amino acids. The ends lost 6 bases at V and 5 bases at J; junction bases unmatched: 11. Germline lookup yields CDR1 MNHEY and CDR2 SVGAGI. In nucleotides, the CDR3 is TGTGCCAGCAGCCTCTTCGGGACGGGGGGGGAGACCCAGTACTTC. Encoded protein: CASSLFGTGGETQYF.

CDR3 coding DNA: TGTGCCAGCAGCTTATCACTAGCGGGGAAGGAGACCCAGTACTTC. This encodes CASSLSLAGKETQYF. The chain joins TRBV7-2 to TRBJ2-5, with TRBD2 identical over 10 bases. The CDR3 spans 15 residues. The ends lost 2 bases at V and 5 bases at J; junction bases unmatched: 5. The V gene's germline CDR1 is SGHTA and CDR2 FQGNSA.

The V and J genes are TRBV5-8 and TRBJ2-3; a possible D gene is TRBD2 (5 bases). CDR1 is SGHTS and CDR2 is YDEGEE in the germline V gene. V was shortened by 4 bases and J by 4 bases, with 19 bases between the two germline ends. The CDR3 is made up of 16 amino acids. This chain's CDR3 is CASSKGVDSSSDTQYF. DNA for the CDR3: TGTGCCAGCAGCAAGGGAGTGGACTCCAGTTCAGATACGCAGTATTTT.

This clone was recorded a few times. The rearrangement uses TRBV6-5 and TRBJ1-1; D is undetermined. V lost 6 bases to trimming and J lost 6 bases, with 14 bases between them. The CDR3 runs to 13 residues. The germline V gene encodes CDR1 MNHEY and CDR2 SVGAGI. The CDR3 sequence: CASSIRRSAEAFF. The CDR3 DNA follows: TGTGCCAGCAGCATCCGTCGGAGTGCTGAAGCTTTCTTT.

This chain joins TRBV7-9 and TRBJ1-6; D perhaps matches TRBD1 (6 bases). Germline CDR1 reads SEHNR; CDR2 reads FQNEAQ (reference sequence). The CDR3 covers 14 residues. V was trimmed by 5 bases and J by 9 bases, leaving 14 bases between them. CDR3 bases: TGTGCCAGCAGCCCCGGACAGTCAAGTTCACCCCTCCACTTT. It encodes CASSPGQSSSPLHF.

This clone was observed once. This chain uses TRBV11-3 with TRBJ2-3, with unresolved D. The germline V gene encodes CDR1 SGHNT and CDR2 YENEEA. This CDR3 region has 14 residues. V was pared by 6 bases and J by 6 bases, with 16 bases between. Here the CDR3 reads CASSGGFGEDTQYF. The CDR3 DNA is TGTGCCAGCAGTGGTGGATTTGGAGAGGATACGCAGTATTTT.

The V gene is TRBV6-4, the J gene TRBJ1-2; no clear D gene. With 2 bases removed from V and 1 base from J, the gap between germline ends came to 2 bases. CDR3 length: 12 amino acids. Germline V gives CDR1 MRHNA, CDR2 SNTAGT. CDR3: CASSDLNYGYTF. CDR3 in DNA: TGTGCCAGCAGTGACCTTAACTATGGCTACACCTTC.

The CDR3: CASSEDAGGKLFF. The CDR3 DNA reads TGCGCCAGCAGTGAAGACGCGGGTGGGAAACTGTTTTTT. The chain has TRBV10-1 and TRBJ1-4, with D uncertain. The germline V gene encodes CDR1 WNHNN and CDR2 SYGVQD (reference sequence). Trimming cost V 3 bases and J 11 bases, with 13 bases left between them. The CDR3 runs to 13 residues.

This clone was counted a few times. The chain has TRBV4-1 and TRBJ1-6; D remains unclear. The V end lost 0 bases, the J end lost 13 bases, and 19 bases lay between the germline ends. Germline V gene sequence: CDR1 MGHRA, CDR2 YSYEKL. The CDR3 runs to 16 residues. The CDR3: CASSQDGGSALFPLHF. The CDR3 nucleotides read TGCGCCAGCAGCCAAGATGGCGGTTCAGCCCTCTTTCCCCTCCACTTT.

This clone is labeled medium-sized. The chain uses TRBV19 and TRBJ1-5; D unresolved. Trimming cost V 5 bases and J 6 bases, with 8 bases left between them. The CDR3 is 12 amino acids. Germline V CDR1 and CDR2: LNHDA, SQIVND (reference sequence). As DNA, the CDR3 is TGTGCCAGTAGTCCCTATCTTCAGCCCCAGCATTTT. The encoded protein is CASSPYLQPQHF.

This clone was counted only a few times. The gene calls are TRBV10-3 and TRBJ2-7, with TRBD1 as a possible D gene (5 bases). CDR3 length: 12 amino acids. Deletions cut 3 bases from V and 4 bases from J, with 7 bases between. CDR1 ENHRY and CDR2 SYGVKD come from the germline V gene. CDR3 DNA sequence: TGTGCCATCAGTGACTCAGGGTACGAGCAGTACTTC. Translation gives CAISDSGYEQYF.

This rearrangement joins TRBV5-1 to TRBJ1-5; D remains unclear. From germline, CDR1 is SGHRS and CDR2 YFSETQ. Trimming left V 0 bases short and J 3 bases short, with 4 bases between. The CDR3 has 13 residues. CDR3 protein: CASSLDFNQPQHF. The CDR3 nucleotides are TGCGCCAGCAGCTTGGATTTCAATCAGCCCCAGCATTTT.

The V gene is TRBV6-1, the J gene TRBJ1-4; TRBD1 matches 11 bases. The V gene's germline CDR1 is MNHNS and CDR2 SASEGT. V was pared by 6 bases and J by 8 bases, with 8 bases of the junction left unmatched. The CDR3 runs to 15 residues. For the CDR3, the DNA is TGTGCCAGCAGACGGACAGGGGGCGGTGAAGAAAAACTGTTTTTT. Protein sequence: CASRRTGGGEEKLFF.

This clone was detected only a few times. The rearrangement uses TRBV6-5 and TRBJ1-2, with a tentative D call TRBD1 (5 bases). The CDR3 consists of 15 residues. The V end was cut by 8 bases, the J end by 0 bases, with 16 bases between. Germline lookup yields CDR1 MNHEY and CDR2 SVGAGI. This CDR3 is CASRTGGATNYGYTF. The CDR3, as DNA: TGTGCCAGCCGCACTGGAGGGGCCACTAACTATGGCTACACCTTC.